Listed here is a single T cell receptor beta chain. Germline values: CDR1 MNHNS, CDR2 SASEGT. The CDR3 totals 16 residues. V shed 1 base and J 5 bases; nucleotides not matched to a gene: 8. The sample belongs to a study of T cell changes during pregnancy in multiple sclerosis. TCRdb's table, derived via immunoSEQ multiplex PCR, lists solely in-frame clones and lacks some. Of 4,800 or so clones listed, about 80% were seen once; the top ten hold approximately 15%. V gene TRBV6-1 combines with J gene TRBJ2-5, with TRBD2 matching 9 bases. This clonotype originated in a female donor in good health, enrolled as a control in a pregnancy study. The sample consisted of CD8+ T cells from peripheral blood mononuclear cells, taken in the second trimester of pregnancy. DNA of the CDR3: TGTGCCAGCAGTGAAGAAGCGGGGGGCGGGTATGAGACCCAGTACTTC. Encoded protein: CASSEEAGGGYETQYF.